The 16 T cell receptor beta chains given below trace back to one sample, sequenced in a study of cytomegalovirus exposure and HLA in healthy donors (TCRdb year 2017). Library preparation employed the immunoSEQ multiplex PCR assay. For the multiplex PCR, a mixture combining 60 forward primers for TCR Vbeta segments and 13 reverse primers for TCR Jbeta segments was used. The source is immuneACCESS, and TCRdb retained only in-frame sequences with V and J called. Part of the clones is not carried over; for the studies checked, unresolved V genes explain less than half of this, and the remainder is unexplained. The sample table records approximately 40,000 clones; more than 80% of these occur just once. Approximately 10% of the sample is taken by the ten largest. The sequenced sample consisted of PBMCs. These TCRs come from a middle-aged woman in good health and CMV-seropositive.

This clone was seen just once. The chain recombines TRBV4-2 with TRBJ2-3; D is perhaps TRBD1 (6 bases). Per germline, CDR1 LGHNA and CDR2 YNFKEQ. The CDR3 covers 16 residues. The V end lost 0 bases, the J end lost 1 base, and 11 bases lay between the germline ends. CDR3 loop: CASSQEKHRGTDTQYF. In nucleotides, the CDR3 is TGTGCCAGCAGCCAAGAAAAACACAGGGGCACAGATACGCAGTATTTT.

This clone appeared once. The junction differs from germline at one of its ends, possibly a read error. This CDR3 is also generated by other DNA sequences in the sample. V gene TRBV6-5 combines with J gene TRBJ2-2, with D possibly matching TRBD1 (5 bases). This CDR3 has 16 residues. Looked up from germline, CDR1 is MNHEY and CDR2 is SVGAGI. The CDR3 DNA follows: TGTGCTAGCAGTTACCAAGGGGTGGTCGGCACCGGGGAGCTGTTTTTT. As protein: CASSYQGVVGTGELFF.

This chain joins TRBV4-2 and TRBJ2-3, with 10 positions matching TRBD2. Germline V gene data show CDR1 as LGHNA and CDR2 as YNFKEQ. The CDR3 sequence is 14 residues long. V shed 8 bases and J 4 bases; nucleotides not matched to a gene: 6. The CDR3 region has the DNA TGTGCCAGCGGAGGGACTAGCGACGCAGATACGCAGTATTTT. Its translation: CASGGTSDADTQYF.

This sequence joins TRBV6-6 and TRBJ1-2; possibly TRBD1 for D (5 bases). This CDR3 is built from 14 residues. Germline V lookup: CDR1 MNHNY, CDR2 SVGAGI (reference sequence). The V gene lost 6 bases and the J gene lost 7 bases, with 18 bases spanning the gap. The DNA for the CDR3 is TGTGCCAGCAGACCGCTTCAGGGATTGGGTGGCTACACCTTC. It codes for CASRPLQGLGGYTF.

As DNA, the CDR3 is TGTGCCAGCAGATCTGAGGGACAGGGATACTATGGCTACACCTTC. It encodes CASRSEGQGYYGYTF. The chain carries TRBV28 and TRBJ1-2; TRBD1 agrees at 9 bases. This CDR3 has 15 amino acids. Losses at the gene ends were 6 bases for V and 3 bases for J; bases not matched to a gene: 8. Germline V CDR1 and CDR2: MDHEN, SYDVKM.

The CDR3 bases are TGTGCCAGCAGCACACGGACAGGGGACAATGAGCAGTTCTTC. Protein: CASSTRTGDNEQFF. The V and J genes are TRBV7-2 and TRBJ2-1, with 9 positions matching TRBD1. V shed 5 bases and J 5 bases; nucleotides not matched to a gene: 4. Germline V gene data show CDR1 as SGHTA and CDR2 as FQGNSA. The CDR3 length is 14 residues.

The chain couples TRBV2 to TRBJ2-3; possibly TRBD2 for D (7 bases). Germline assignment: CDR1 SNHLY and CDR2 FYNNEI. The length of the CDR3 is 15 residues. Trimming took off 4 bases at V and 6 bases at J, with 17 bases between the two ends. The DNA for the CDR3 is TGTGCCAGCAGTGCGGTCAGGGGAGGGTTGGATACGCAGTATTTT. The encoded protein is CASSAVRGGLDTQYF.

The CDR3 nucleotides read TGTGCCAGTAGTAGAGGGTCTCGCATAACGACCGGGGAGCTGTTTTTT. Translated, it gives CASSRGSRITTGELFF. V and J are TRBV19 and TRBJ2-2, with D possibly matching TRBD2 (5 bases). The length of the CDR3 is 16 residues. Looked up from germline, CDR1 is LNHDA and CDR2 is SQIVND (reference sequence). The germline V and J ends were trimmed by 4 bases and 5 bases, with 17 bases remaining between them.

The chain is built from TRBV9 and TRBJ2-3; perhaps TRBD2 as D (7 bases). CDR1 is SGDLS, CDR2 YYNGEE, per germline. The CDR3 has 17 amino acids. V was clipped by 0 bases and J by 1 base, with 15 bases between them. CDR3 sequence (DNA): TGTGCCAGCAGCGTAGTTTCTGGGGGGGGCGGCACAGATACGCAGTATTTT. Protein: CASSVVSGGGGTDTQYF.

The chain links TRBV9 to TRBJ2-3; 7 bases align to TRBD2. CDR3 length: 17 residues. V was pared by 0 bases and J by 5 bases, with 12 bases of the junction left unmatched. Per germline, CDR1 SGDLS and CDR2 YYNGEE. The CDR3 bases are TGTGCCAGCAGCGTAGTTCCCCAACGGGGAGGGAGAGATACGCAGTATTTT. Its protein is CASSVVPQRGGRDTQYF.

V gene TRBV7-9 combines with J gene TRBJ1-1; maybe TRBD1 (6 bases). V was clipped by 0 bases and J by 1 base, with 15 bases between them. CDR3 length equals 17 residues. CDR1 is SEHNR, CDR2 FQNEAQ, per germline (reference sequence). CDR3 protein: CASSLAVGRGPNTEAFF. The CDR3 DNA reads TGTGCCAGCAGCTTAGCGGTGGGCAGGGGCCCGAACACTGAAGCTTTCTTT.

The CDR3 is CASSSPSSQGASEQYF. The CDR3 region has the DNA TGTGCCAGCAGTTCTCCCTCATCACAGGGGGCGAGCGAGCAGTACTTC. The chain combines TRBV27 with TRBJ2-7, with 9 bases identical to TRBD1. V lost 4 bases and J lost 6; bases outside the gene matches: 13. CDR1 and CDR2 from the germline V gene are MNHEY and SMNVEV (reference sequence). CDR3 length: 16 amino acids.

The chain combines TRBV5-4 with TRBJ2-7; 11 positions agree with TRBD2. The V gene end was trimmed by 4 bases and the J gene end by 0 bases; junction bases not matched to a gene: 3. The CDR3 sequence is 15 residues long. CDR1 is SGHNT and CDR2 is YYREEE in the germline V gene (reference sequence). The CDR3 coding sequence is TGTGCCAGCAGCCGACTAGCGGGGTCCTCCTACGAGCAGTACTTC. Translation gives CASSRLAGSSYEQYF.

This chain joins TRBV5-6 and TRBJ1-4; D unresolved. Trimming shortened V by 2 bases and J by 7 bases, and 15 bases separated the two germline ends. CDR3 length: 15 residues. The V gene's germline CDR1 is SGHDT and CDR2 YYEEEE. Here the CDR3 reads CASSFPPAIAEKLFF. CDR3 DNA sequence: TGTGCCAGCAGCTTCCCCCCCGCGATAGCTGAAAAACTGTTTTTT.

With regard to this clone: One end of the junction varies from germline; a read error may be responsible. The chain is built from TRBV7-9 and TRBJ1-3; 7 bases line up with TRBD1. CDR3 length: 13 residues. Germline lookup yields CDR1 SEHNR and CDR2 FQNEAQ (reference sequence). Written as DNA, the CDR3 is TGTTCCAGCAGCTTGGGACAGCGAAACACCATATATTTT. Amino acid sequence: CSSSLGQRNTIYF.

This rearrangement joins TRBV19 to TRBJ1-2, with TRBD1 as a possible D gene (5 bases). V lost 7 bases, J lost 5 bases, and 14 bases lay in between. Looked up from germline, CDR1 is LNHDA and CDR2 is SQIVND (reference sequence). The CDR3 totals 13 residues. The CDR3 reads CASTSRGTYGYTF. CDR3 nucleotide sequence: TGTGCCAGTACCTCCAGAGGGACTTATGGCTACACCTTC.